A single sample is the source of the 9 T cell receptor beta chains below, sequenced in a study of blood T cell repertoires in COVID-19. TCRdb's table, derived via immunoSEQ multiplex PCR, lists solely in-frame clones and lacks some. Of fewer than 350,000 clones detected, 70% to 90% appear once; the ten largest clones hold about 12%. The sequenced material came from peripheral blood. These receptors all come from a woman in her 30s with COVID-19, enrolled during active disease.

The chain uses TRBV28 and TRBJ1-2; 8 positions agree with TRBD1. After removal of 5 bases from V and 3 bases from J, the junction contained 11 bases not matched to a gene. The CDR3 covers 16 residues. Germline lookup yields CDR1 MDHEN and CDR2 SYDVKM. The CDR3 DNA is TGTGCCAGCAGTCAGAGAAAAGGGACAGGTGACTATGGCTACACCTTC. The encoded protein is CASSQRKGTGDYGYTF.

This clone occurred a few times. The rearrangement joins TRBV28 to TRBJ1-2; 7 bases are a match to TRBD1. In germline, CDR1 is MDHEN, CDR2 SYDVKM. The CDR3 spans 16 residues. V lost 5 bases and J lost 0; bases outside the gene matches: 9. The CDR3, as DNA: TGTGCCAGCAGTCCCAGAGACAGGGCAGCTAACTATGGCTACACCTTC. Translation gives CASSPRDRAANYGYTF.

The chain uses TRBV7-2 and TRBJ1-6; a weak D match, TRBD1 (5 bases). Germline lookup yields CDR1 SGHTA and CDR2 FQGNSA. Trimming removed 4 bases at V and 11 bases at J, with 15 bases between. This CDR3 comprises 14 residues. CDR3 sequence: CASSSRDSWAPLHF. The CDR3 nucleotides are TGTGCCAGCAGCTCCCGGGACTCATGGGCACCCCTCCACTTT.

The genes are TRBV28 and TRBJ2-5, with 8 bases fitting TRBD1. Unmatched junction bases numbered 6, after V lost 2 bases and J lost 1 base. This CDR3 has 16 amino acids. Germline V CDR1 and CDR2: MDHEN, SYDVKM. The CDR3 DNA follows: TGTGCCAGCAGTTTAGCGGACAGGGCTACCCAAGAGACCCAGTACTTC. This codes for CASSLADRATQETQYF.

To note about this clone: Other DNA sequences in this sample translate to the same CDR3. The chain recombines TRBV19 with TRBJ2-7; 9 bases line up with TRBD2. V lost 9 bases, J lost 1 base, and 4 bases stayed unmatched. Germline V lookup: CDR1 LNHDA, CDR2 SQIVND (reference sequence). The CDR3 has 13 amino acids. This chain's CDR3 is CASSSGVSYEQYF. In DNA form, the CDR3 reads TGTGCCAGCTCTAGCGGGGTTTCCTACGAGCAGTACTTC.

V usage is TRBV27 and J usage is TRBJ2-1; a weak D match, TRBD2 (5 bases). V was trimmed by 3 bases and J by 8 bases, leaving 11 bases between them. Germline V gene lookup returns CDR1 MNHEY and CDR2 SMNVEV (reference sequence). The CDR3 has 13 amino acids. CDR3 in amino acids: CASSFTRIHEQFF. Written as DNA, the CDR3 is TGTGCCAGCAGTTTTACTAGAATCCATGAGCAGTTCTTC.

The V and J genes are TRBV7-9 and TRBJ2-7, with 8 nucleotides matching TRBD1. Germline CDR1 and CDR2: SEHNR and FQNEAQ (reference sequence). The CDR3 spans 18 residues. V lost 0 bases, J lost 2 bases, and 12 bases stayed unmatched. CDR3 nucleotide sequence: TGTGCCAGCAGCTTAGCCAGGGGGCGCGACGAGAATGCCTACGAGCAGTACTTC. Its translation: CASSLARGRDENAYEQYF.

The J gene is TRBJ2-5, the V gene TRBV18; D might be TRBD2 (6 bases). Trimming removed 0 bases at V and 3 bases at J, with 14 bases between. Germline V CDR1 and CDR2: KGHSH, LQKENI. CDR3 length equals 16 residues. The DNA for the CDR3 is TGTGCCAGCTCACCACCACCTTGGGAGGCGAAAGAGACCCAGTACTTC. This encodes CASSPPPWEAKETQYF.

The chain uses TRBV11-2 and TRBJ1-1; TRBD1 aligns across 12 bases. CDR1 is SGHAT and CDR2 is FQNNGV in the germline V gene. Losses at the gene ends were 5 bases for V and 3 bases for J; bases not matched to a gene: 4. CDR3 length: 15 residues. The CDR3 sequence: CASSPRDRGHTEAFF. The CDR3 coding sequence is TGTGCCAGCAGCCCGAGGGACAGGGGGCACACTGAAGCTTTCTTT.